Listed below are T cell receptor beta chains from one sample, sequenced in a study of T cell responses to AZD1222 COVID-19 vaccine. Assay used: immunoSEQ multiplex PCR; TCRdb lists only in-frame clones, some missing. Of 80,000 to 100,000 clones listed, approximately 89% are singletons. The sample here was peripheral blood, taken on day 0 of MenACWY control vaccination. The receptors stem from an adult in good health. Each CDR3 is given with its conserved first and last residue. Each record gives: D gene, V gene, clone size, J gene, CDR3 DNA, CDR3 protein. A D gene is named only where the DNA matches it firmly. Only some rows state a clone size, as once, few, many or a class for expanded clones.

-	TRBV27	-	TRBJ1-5	TGTGCCAGCAGTGTAGCAGGGAGGAATCAGCCCCAGCATTTT	CASSVAGRNQPQHF
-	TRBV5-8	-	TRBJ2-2	TGTGCCAGCAGCCCTTTCACCGGGGAGCTGTTTTTT	CASSPFTGELFF
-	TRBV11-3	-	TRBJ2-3	TGTGCCAGCAGCCAACCTAGCACAGATACGCAGTATTTT	CASSQPSTDTQYF
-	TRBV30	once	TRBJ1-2	TGTGCCTGGAGGCTACACGTTCTGGTGGCGGGATATGGCTACACCTTC	CAWRLHVLVAGYGYTF
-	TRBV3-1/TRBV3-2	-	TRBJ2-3	TGTGCCAGCAGCCCGAACGGGGCCAACAAAGATACGCAGTATTTT	CASSPNGANKDTQYF
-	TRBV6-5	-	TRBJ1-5	TGTGCCAGCACAGGTCCAAATCAGCCCCAGCATTTT	CASTGPNQPQHF
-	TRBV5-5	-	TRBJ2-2	TGTGCCAGCAGCTTCCGGGGGGCCGAGAGGGCCGGGGAGCTGTTTTTT	CASSFRGAERAGELFF
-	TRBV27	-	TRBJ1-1	TGTGCCAGCAGTTGGCAGGGGAACACTGAAGCTTTCTTT	CASSWQGNTEAFF
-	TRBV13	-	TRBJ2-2	TGTGCCAGCAGCTTACAGGGAGATAAACCTAACACCGGGGAGCTGTTTTTT	CASSLQGDKPNTGELFF
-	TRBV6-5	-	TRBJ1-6	TGTGCCAGCAGTTACTCTGGGTCTAATTCACCCCTCCACTTT	CASSYSGSNSPLHF
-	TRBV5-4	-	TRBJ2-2	TGTGCCAGCAGCGCCGGGAGCGAGGGGGGGGAGCTGTTTTTT	CASSAGSEGGELFF
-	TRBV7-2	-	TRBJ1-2	TGTGCCAGCAGCCCGACCGGGGGGGGCGGCTATGGCTACACCTTC	CASSPTGGGGYGYTF
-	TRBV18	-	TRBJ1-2	TGTGCCAGCCGACCAGGGAGGGACTATGGCTACACCTTC	CASRPGRDYGYTF
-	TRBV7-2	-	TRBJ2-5	TGTGCCAGCAGCTCCGGGTGGGCACAGGGACAAGAGACCCAGTACTTC	CASSSGWAQGQETQYF
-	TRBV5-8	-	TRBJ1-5	TGTGCCAGCAGCCTACCAGGGGTCGGGAGCAATCAGCCCCAGCATTTT	CASSLPGVGSNQPQHF
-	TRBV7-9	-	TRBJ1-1	TGTGCCAGCAGCTTTTATCAGGAGCCGAACACTGAAGCTTTCTTT	CASSFYQEPNTEAFF
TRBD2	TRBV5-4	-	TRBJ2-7	TGTGCCAGCAGCCTGGGGCGGGGGGATTACTACGAGCAGTACTTC	CASSLGRGDYYEQYF
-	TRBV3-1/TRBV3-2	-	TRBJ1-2	TGTGCCAGCAGCCAAGCCCGGACGGGGGGCTACACCTTC	CASSQARTGGYTF
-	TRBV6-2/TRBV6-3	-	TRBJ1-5	TGTGCCAGCAGTTACACACGCCCTGGACAGCCCCATTTT	CASSYTRPGQPHF
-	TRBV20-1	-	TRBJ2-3	TGCAGTGCTAGTTTACAGATAGTCACAGATACGCAGTATTTT	CSASLQIVTDTQYF
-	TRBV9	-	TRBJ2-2	TGTGCCAGCAGCGTATCTTCCGGATCGAACACCGGGGAGCTGTTTTTT	CASSVSSGSNTGELFF
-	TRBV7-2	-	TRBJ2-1	TGTGCCAGCAGCTCATGGGGGTACCATGGGGGGAATGAGCAGTTCTTC	CASSSWGYHGGNEQFF
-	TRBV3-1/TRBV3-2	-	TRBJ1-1	TGTGCCAGCAGCCAAGCCCCAGAGAACACTGAAGCTTTCTTT	CASSQAPENTEAFF
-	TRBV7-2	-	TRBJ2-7	TGTGCCAGCAGCTTAGTACGTTACGAGCAGTACTTC	CASSLVRYEQYF
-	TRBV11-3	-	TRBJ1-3	TGTGCCAGCAGCTTTGCAGAGTCCTCTGGAAACACCATATATTTT	CASSFAESSGNTIYF
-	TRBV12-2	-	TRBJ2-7	TGTGCAAGTCGCTTAGAGGGCAGGGGGATACACGAGCAGTACTTC	CASRLEGRGIHEQYF
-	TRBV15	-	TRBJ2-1	TGTGCCACCAGCGGACAGAGAGAATTGGGTGAGCAGTTCTTC	CATSGQRELGEQFF
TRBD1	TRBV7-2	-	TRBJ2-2	TGTGCCAGCAGCCTAGTGGGGACAGTCGCGAACACCGGGGAGCTGTTTTTT	CASSLVGTVANTGELFF
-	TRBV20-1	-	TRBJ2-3	TGCAGTGCTAGTCCCGGGACAGATACGCAGTATTTT	CSASPGTDTQYF
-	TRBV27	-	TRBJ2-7	TGTGCCAGCAGTTTACGCCCGGGAAAGCTTCACTACGAGCAGTACTTC	CASSLRPGKLHYEQYF
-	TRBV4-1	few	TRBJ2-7	TGCGCCAGCAGCCAAGAGTCAGTGAACTACTACGAGCAGTACTTC	CASSQESVNYYEQYF
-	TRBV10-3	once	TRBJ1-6	TGTGCCATCAGTGAGAATAATTCACCCCTCCACTTT	CAISENNSPLHF
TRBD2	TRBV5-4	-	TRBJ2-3	TGTGCCAGCAGCTTAGGACTAGCGGGAGCTAGCACAGATACGCAGTATTTT	CASSLGLAGASTDTQYF
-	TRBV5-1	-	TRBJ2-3	TGCGCCAGCAGCCGAGGGGCGGGGACAGATACGCAGTATTTT	CASSRGAGTDTQYF
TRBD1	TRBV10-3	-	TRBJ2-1	TGTGCCATCAGCTCGGGACAGGGGGGGAATGAGCAGTTCTTC	CAISSGQGGNEQFF
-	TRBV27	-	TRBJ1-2	TGTGCCAGCCACCTTCGAGGAAACTATGGCTACACCTTC	CASHLRGNYGYTF
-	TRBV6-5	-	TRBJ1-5	TGTGCCAGCAGGCCTCCGGGTAGGGATCAGCCCCAGCATTTT	CASRPPGRDQPQHF
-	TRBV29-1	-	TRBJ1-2	TGCAGCGTTGTGAAGAACTATGGCTACACCTTC	CSVVKNYGYTF
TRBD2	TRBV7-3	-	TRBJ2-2	TGTGCCAGCAGCGGTCTAGCGGACACCGGGGAGCTGTTTTTT	CASSGLADTGELFF
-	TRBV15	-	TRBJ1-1	TGTGCCACCAGCAGAACGGGACGGGGCACTGAAGCTTTCTTT	CATSRTGRGTEAFF
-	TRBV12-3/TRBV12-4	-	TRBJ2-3	TGTGCCAGCAGGGGGGACTGGGCAGATACGCAGTATTTT	CASRGDWADTQYF
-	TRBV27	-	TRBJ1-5	TGTGCCAGCAGTTTATCGGGGGGCGGGCAGCCCCAGCATTTT	CASSLSGGGQPQHF